These T cell receptor beta chains were read from a single sample in a study of blood T cell repertoires in COVID-19. Here immunoSEQ multiplex PCR was the method, and the copy in TCRdb shows in-frame clones only, minus some. The sample contains under 300,000 clones, approximately 82% of which appear only once. Material for sequencing was peripheral blood. Receptors originate from a man aged 25-45 years who had recovered from COVID-19. Both conserved end residues are part of each CDR3. The D gene is left open where the match is weak. Size values are once, few and many counts, or a class for expanded clones, and some rows have none.

abundance	v_gene	d_gene	j_gene	CDR3aa
-	TRBV7-2	TRBD1	TRBJ1-2	CASSWRDRVTKGYTF
once	TRBV7-8	-	TRBJ1-2	CASSKQGDYGYTF
-	TRBV9	-	TRBJ2-5	CASSVWGGVETQYF
-	TRBV6-5	-	TRBJ1-5	CASSYSGEDQPQHF
-	TRBV4-1	-	TRBJ2-7	CASSQAPSRGIYEQYF
-	TRBV6-5	TRBD1	TRBJ2-2	CASNRGWSTGELFF
once	TRBV24-1	TRBD2	TRBJ2-1	CATGLGSYNEQFF
-	TRBV18	TRBD2	TRBJ2-5	CATTRLAEPQDTQYF
-	TRBV2	-	TRBJ2-3	CASSALAVPNIQYF
-	TRBV5-6	-	TRBJ1-2	CASSLGGLGYTF
-	TRBV11-3	-	TRBJ2-2	CASSLDSTGTGELFF
few	TRBV7-9	-	TRBJ2-2	CANPGFGPQSGELFF
-	TRBV10-2	TRBD1	TRBJ1-5	CASSEWGQGHSNQPQHF
-	TRBV5-5	TRBD2	TRBJ2-5	CASSLAPAGGQETQYF
-	TRBV13	TRBD2	TRBJ2-5	CASSLGTGLAGGETQYF
-	TRBV18	-	TRBJ1-1	CASSPTMRDTEAFF
-	TRBV7-7	-	TRBJ2-5	CASSLVIRETQYF
-	TRBV7-2	TRBD1	TRBJ2-5	CASSLVRGQGETQYF
-	TRBV12-3/TRBV12-4	-	TRBJ1-4	CASCPGGEKLFF
-	TRBV5-4	-	TRBJ2-2	CASSPTATGGELFF
-	TRBV11-1	TRBD2	TRBJ2-5	CASSLALGGEETQYF
-	TRBV10-1	-	TRBJ2-3	CASSERGSSTDTQYF
-	TRBV6-2/TRBV6-3	-	TRBJ2-5	CASSYLNKQETQYF
-	TRBV19	-	TRBJ2-7	CASRDLRSSYEQYF
once	TRBV5-4	TRBD2	TRBJ2-7	CASSLDFSGTSGRYEQYF
-	TRBV6-4	-	TRBJ1-2	CASAPPLGYTF
-	TRBV28	-	TRBJ1-3	CASRDGQGGSANSGNTIYF
-	TRBV6-5	TRBD2	TRBJ2-7	CASTPSSGGSYEQYF
-	TRBV4-2	TRBD1	TRBJ1-2	CASSQMSAGTGQLLYGYTF
-	TRBV7-8	-	TRBJ1-1	CASSLARAAMNTEAFF
few	TRBV4-1	-	TRBJ2-3	CASSLNAGSTDTQYF
-	TRBV7-9	TRBD1	TRBJ1-1	CASSFGTGFGAFF
-	TRBV12-3/TRBV12-4	-	TRBJ1-2	CASTVGGGYGYTF
-	TRBV27	-	TRBJ1-1	CASRPYGRGDTEAFF
-	TRBV3-1/TRBV3-2	-	TRBJ2-5	CASSQAPEDMARDQYF
-	TRBV27	-	TRBJ1-1	CASSSQGNTEAFF
-	TRBV12-5	-	TRBJ1-1	CASGLVGGEAFF
-	TRBV5-5	-	TRBJ2-5	CASSSGRGIETQYF
once	TRBV7-2	-	TRBJ1-6	CASSLGVESPGSPLHF
-	TRBV4-1	-	TRBJ1-1	CASSQDGRQAFF
-	TRBV5-6	-	TRBJ2-7	CASSLAKGASEQYF
-	TRBV12-3/TRBV12-4	-	TRBJ1-1	CASSSRANTEAFF
-	TRBV6-5	TRBD1	TRBJ2-1	CASRKGGQGSNEQFF
-	TRBV28	-	TRBJ1-2	CASSPSNYGYTF
-	TRBV7-8	TRBD1	TRBJ1-2	CASSFRFDRGDGYTF
-	TRBV19	TRBD2	TRBJ2-3	CASSETTSGAADTQYF
once	TRBV3-1/TRBV3-2	-	TRBJ2-1	CASSQAKEVDNEQFF
-	TRBV5-1	-	TRBJ1-1	CASSPQVALVNTEAFF
-	TRBV5-1	-	TRBJ1-1	CASSSKTDPVNTEAFF
-	TRBV2	TRBD1	TRBJ1-5	CASSVTLGTGVMSQPQHF
-	TRBV28	-	TRBJ1-3	CASRTPGFPSGNTIYF
once	TRBV3-1/TRBV3-2	TRBD1	TRBJ2-7	CASSQGHPGQGAYEQYF
-	TRBV6-1	-	TRBJ2-1	CASSESDNNEQFF
-	TRBV9	-	TRBJ1-3	CASSDTGGLAGNTIYF
-	TRBV29-1	TRBD2	TRBJ2-1	CSAGSRAGGSSQQFF
-	TRBV5-1	TRBD1	TRBJ2-3	CASSSGTGGRTDTQYF
few	TRBV3-1/TRBV3-2	-	TRBJ2-5	CASSQDSRGETQYF
-	TRBV10-3	-	TRBJ2-5	CATGARTGQETQYF
-	TRBV3-1/TRBV3-2	-	TRBJ1-4	CASSQASIGANEKLFF
-	TRBV5-1	TRBD2	TRBJ2-3	CASSSGGMPDTQYF